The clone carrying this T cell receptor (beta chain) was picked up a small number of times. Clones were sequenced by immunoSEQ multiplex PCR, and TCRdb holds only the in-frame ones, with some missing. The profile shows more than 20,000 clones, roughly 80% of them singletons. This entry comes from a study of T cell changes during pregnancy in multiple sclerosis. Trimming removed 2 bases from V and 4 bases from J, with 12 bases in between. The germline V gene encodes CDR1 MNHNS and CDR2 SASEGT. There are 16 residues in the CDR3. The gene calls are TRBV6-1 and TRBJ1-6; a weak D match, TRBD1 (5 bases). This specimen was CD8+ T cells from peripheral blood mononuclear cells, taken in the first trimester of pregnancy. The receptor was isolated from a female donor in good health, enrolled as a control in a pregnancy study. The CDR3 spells CASSETQGSYNSPLHF. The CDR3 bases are TGTGCCAGCAGTGAAACTCAGGGATCATATAATTCACCCCTCCACTTT.